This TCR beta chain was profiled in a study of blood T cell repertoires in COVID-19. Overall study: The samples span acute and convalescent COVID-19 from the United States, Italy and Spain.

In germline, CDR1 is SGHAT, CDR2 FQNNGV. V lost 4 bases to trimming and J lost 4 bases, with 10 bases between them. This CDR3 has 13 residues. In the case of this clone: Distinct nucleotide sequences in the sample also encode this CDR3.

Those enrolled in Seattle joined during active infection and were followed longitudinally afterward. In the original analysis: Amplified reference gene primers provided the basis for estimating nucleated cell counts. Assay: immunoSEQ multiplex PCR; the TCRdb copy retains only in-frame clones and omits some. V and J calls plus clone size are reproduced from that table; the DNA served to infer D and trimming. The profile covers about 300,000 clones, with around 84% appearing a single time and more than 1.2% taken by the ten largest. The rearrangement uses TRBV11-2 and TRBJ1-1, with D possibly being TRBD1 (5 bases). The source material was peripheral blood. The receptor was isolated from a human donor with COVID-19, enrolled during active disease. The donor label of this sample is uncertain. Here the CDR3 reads CASSSQGSTEAFF. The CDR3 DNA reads TGTGCCAGCAGCTCGCAGGGAAGCACTGAAGCTTTCTTT.